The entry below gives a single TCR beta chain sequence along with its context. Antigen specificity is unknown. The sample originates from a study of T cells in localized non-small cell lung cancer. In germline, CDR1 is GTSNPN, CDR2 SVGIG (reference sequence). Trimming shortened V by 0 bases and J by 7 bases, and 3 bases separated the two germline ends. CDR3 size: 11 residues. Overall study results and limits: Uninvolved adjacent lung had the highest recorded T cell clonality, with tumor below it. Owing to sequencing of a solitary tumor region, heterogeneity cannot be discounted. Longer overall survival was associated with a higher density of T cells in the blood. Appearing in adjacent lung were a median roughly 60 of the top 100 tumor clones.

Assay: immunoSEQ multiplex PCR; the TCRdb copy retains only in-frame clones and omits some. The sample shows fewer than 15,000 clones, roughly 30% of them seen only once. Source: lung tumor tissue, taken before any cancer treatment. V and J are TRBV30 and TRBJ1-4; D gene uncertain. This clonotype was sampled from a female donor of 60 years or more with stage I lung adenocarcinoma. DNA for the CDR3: TGTGCCTGGAGTGTACGTGAAAAACTGTTTTTT. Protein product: CAWSVREKLFF.